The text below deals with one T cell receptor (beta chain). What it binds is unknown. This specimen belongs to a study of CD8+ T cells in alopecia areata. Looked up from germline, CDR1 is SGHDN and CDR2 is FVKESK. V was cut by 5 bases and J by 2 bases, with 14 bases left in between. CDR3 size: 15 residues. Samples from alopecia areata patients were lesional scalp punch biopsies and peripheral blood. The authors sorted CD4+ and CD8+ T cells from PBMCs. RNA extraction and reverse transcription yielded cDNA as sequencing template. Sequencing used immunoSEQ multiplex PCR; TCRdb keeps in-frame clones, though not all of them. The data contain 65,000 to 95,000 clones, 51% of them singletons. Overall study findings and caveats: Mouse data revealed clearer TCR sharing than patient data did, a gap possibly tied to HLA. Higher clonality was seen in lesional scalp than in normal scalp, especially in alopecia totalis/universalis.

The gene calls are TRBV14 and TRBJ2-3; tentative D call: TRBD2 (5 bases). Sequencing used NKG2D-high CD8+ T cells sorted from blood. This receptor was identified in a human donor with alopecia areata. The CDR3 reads CASSDQEEPTDTQYF. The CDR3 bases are TGTGCCAGCAGCGATCAGGAGGAACCCACAGATACGCAGTATTTT.